This passage covers 11 T cell receptor beta chains from one sample sequenced in a study of T-cell reconstitution after alpha-beta-depleted transplantation in children. The authors prepared the TCRbeta library with unique molecular identifiers. TCRdb fed the PCR reads into MiXCR, producing one record per CDR3 protein. The table includes around 200,000 distinct CDR3 sequences, 6% to 7% detected once. Sample: PBMCs from the stem cell graft donor, taken from the stem cell graft. The receptors were gathered from a human donor who donated a stem cell graft to a child with Wiskott-Aldrich syndrome.

V gene TRBV11-1 combines with J gene TRBJ2-1; D might be TRBD2 (7 bases). Germline V gene sequence: CDR1 SGHAT, CDR2 FQDESV (reference sequence). Between the trimmed V and J ends, which lost 0 bases and 2 bases, there was a span of 17 bases. This CDR3 region has 18 residues. The CDR3 region is CASSLAPKGRGPYNEQFF. The CDR3 nucleotides read TGTGCCAGCAGCTTAGCGCCGAAGGGGCGGGGGCCCTACAATGAGCAGTTCTTC.

At least ten counts were recorded for this clonotype. This rearrangement joins TRBV5-5 to TRBJ1-2, with 8 bases fitting TRBD1. The CDR3 covers 14 residues. V shed 6 bases, J shed 5 bases, and the junction held 9 bases outside the gene matches. Per the germline V gene, CDR1 is SGHKS and CDR2 is YYEKEE (reference sequence). CDR3 in amino acids: CASKKPGQEYGYTF. The DNA for the CDR3 is TGTGCCAGCAAGAAACCGGGACAGGAATATGGCTACACCTTC.

This clonotype has at least ten counts. This chain joins TRBV12-3 or TRBV12-4 and TRBJ1-5, with D unresolved. The CDR3 has 14 residues. V was pared by 3 bases and J by 4 bases, with 10 bases between. CDR3 protein: CASSFGRRNQPQHF. CDR3 coding DNA: TGTGCCAGCAGTTTTGGCAGACGAAATCAGCCCCAGCATTTT.

This clonotype was seen ten or more times. This sequence joins TRBV27 and TRBJ2-7; D unresolved. Germline loops: CDR1 MNHEY, CDR2 SMNVEV (reference sequence). The CDR3 covers 12 residues. V lost 5 bases to trimming and J lost 3 bases, with 8 bases between them. CDR3 bases: TGTGCCAGCAGTCCCAAGGACTACGAGCAGTACTTC. Its translation: CASSPKDYEQYF.

At least ten counts were recorded for this clonotype. The chain's CDR3 is CASSSLMGAGEKLFF. Written as DNA, the CDR3 is TGTGCCAGCAGCTCACTGATGGGGGCTGGCGAAAAACTGTTTTTT. The rearrangement joins TRBV5-6 to TRBJ1-4; a possible D gene is TRBD1 (6 bases). CDR1 and CDR2 (germline): SGHDT, YYEEEE. The CDR3 length is 15 residues. V was trimmed by 3 bases and J by 8 bases, leaving 17 bases between them.

A few counts support this clonotype. This chain connects TRBV18 to TRBJ1-5; D is unresolved. Looked up from germline, CDR1 is KGHSH and CDR2 is LQKENI. The CDR3 has 16 amino acids. V was shortened by 3 bases and J by 0 bases, with 12 bases between the two germline ends. This chain's CDR3 is CASSPGEGASNQPQHF. The CDR3 DNA follows: TGTGCCAGCTCACCCGGGGAGGGAGCTAGCAATCAGCCCCAGCATTTT.

This clonotype was found many times. This chain links TRBV12-3 or TRBV12-4 with TRBJ1-2; 8 nucleotides match TRBD1. Losses at the gene ends were 6 bases for V and 4 bases for J; bases not matched to a gene: 7. The CDR3 covers 14 residues. The CDR3 loop is CASRGQGAAYGYTF. CDR3 nucleotide sequence: TGTGCCAGCAGAGGACAGGGAGCTGCCTATGGCTACACCTTC.

This clonotype was observed a few times. One end of the junction does not line up with germline, which may come from a read error. The rearrangement uses TRBV5-1 and TRBJ2-7, with D possibly TRBD2 on 7 matching bases. Looked up from germline, CDR1 is SGHRS and CDR2 is YFSETQ. The CDR3 contains 17 residues. CDR3 sequence (DNA): TGCGCCAGCGGCTTGGGCGGGGGACAAGGTTTTTCCTACGAGCAGTACTTC. Translating it yields CASGLGGGQGFSYEQYF.

This clonotype showed up many times. V is TRBV10-3 and J is TRBJ1-2; the D gene is possibly TRBD1 (6 bases). CDR1 is ENHRY, CDR2 SYGVKD, per germline. This CDR3 spans 14 amino acids. V lost 6 bases and J lost 3, with 14 bases in between. CDR3 sequence (DNA): TGTGCCATCAGCCCCAAGGGGGGAGACTATGGCTACACCTTC. This gives the protein CAISPKGGDYGYTF.

At least ten counts were recorded for this clonotype. The rearrangement joins TRBV29-1 to TRBJ2-1, with D maybe TRBD1 (6 bases). This CDR3 comprises 12 residues. Germline V gene sequence: CDR1 SQVTM, CDR2 ANQGSEA. Deletions cut 8 bases from V and 6 bases from J, with 14 bases between. CDR3 coding DNA: TGCAGCTCCACAGGACAGTTCAATGAGCAGTTCTTC. Protein product: CSSTGQFNEQFF.

This clonotype was detected a few times. The chain couples TRBV12-3 or TRBV12-4 to TRBJ2-7; D might be TRBD1 or TRBD2, each matching 5 bases. The CDR3 spans 16 residues. V was trimmed by 3 bases and J by 3 bases, leaving 18 bases between them. CDR3 DNA sequence: TGTGCCAGCAGTTTGTCTGTGGGACCCCACAACTACGAGCAGTACTTC. Protein: CASSLSVGPHNYEQYF.